The 8 T cell receptor beta chains below come from one sample, sequenced in a study of shared clonotypes between healthy human individuals. Some clones are missing from TCRdb's copy, which holds only in-frame ones; the method was immunoSEQ multiplex PCR. This table holds 2,100,000 or so clones, 90% to 96% found once. What was sequenced was naive CD4+ T cells sorted from blood. Regarding subset: CD45RA+ positively selected. These TCRs come from a man younger than 35 in good health.

V and J are TRBV7-3 and TRBJ2-2; TRBD1 or TRBD2 may be the D gene (5 bases each). The V end lost 0 bases, the J end lost 3 bases, and 8 bases lay between the germline ends. Germline assignment: CDR1 SGHTA and CDR2 FQGTGA. The CDR3 totals 15 residues. CDR3 bases: TGTGCCAGCAGCTTAACGTTGGGACACACCGGGGAGCTGTTTTTT. The encoded protein is CASSLTLGHTGELFF.

This chain connects TRBV5-6 to TRBJ1-4; D perhaps matches TRBD1 (6 bases). The CDR3 is 18 amino acids. Trimming pared 4 bases from V and 0 bases from J, leaving 19 bases between. CDR1 SGHDT and CDR2 YYEEEE come from the germline V gene. The CDR3 region is CASSRRTEPPATNEKLFF. In nucleotides, the CDR3 is TGTGCCAGCAGCCGGCGGACAGAACCACCTGCAACTAATGAAAAACTGTTTTTT.

The rearrangement joins TRBV28 to TRBJ1-4, with D possibly being TRBD1 (5 bases). This CDR3 spans 15 amino acids. Germline V CDR1 and CDR2: MDHEN, SYDVKM. The V end lost 6 bases, the J end lost 7 bases, and 18 bases lay between the germline ends. The CDR3 nucleotides read TGTGCCAGCAGGCCAGCGGGAGGGGTGGGTGAAAAACTGTTTTTT. Protein sequence: CASRPAGGVGEKLFF.

The chain joins TRBV19 to TRBJ1-1, with D uncertain. CDR1 and CDR2 from the germline V gene are LNHDA and SQIVND (reference sequence). Trimming cost V 8 bases and J 0 bases, with 7 bases left between them. This CDR3 contains 12 residues. DNA for the CDR3: TGTGCCAGTTGGACCGTGAACACTGAAGCTTTCTTT. This codes for CASWTVNTEAFF.

This clone has only a few counts. The gene calls are TRBV6-5 and TRBJ2-3; TRBD2 aligns across 13 bases. Germline V gene data show CDR1 as MNHEY and CDR2 as SVGAGI. V was pared by 6 bases and J by 5 bases, with 5 bases of the junction left unmatched. There are 15 residues in the CDR3. The chain's CDR3 is CASRLAGGPLDTQYF. For the CDR3, the DNA is TGTGCCAGCAGACTAGCGGGGGGGCCTTTAGATACGCAGTATTTT.

The rearrangement uses TRBV6-6 and TRBJ1-4; TRBD1 is a possible D gene (6 bases). The length of the CDR3 is 13 residues. Germline-derived CDR1 and CDR2 are MNHNY and SVGAGI (reference sequence). V lost 4 bases and J 7 bases, leaving 10 bases between the germline ends. The CDR3 sequence: CASSWGASEKLFF. The CDR3 DNA follows: TGTGCCAGCAGTTGGGGGGCTAGTGAAAAACTGTTTTTT.

This clone was detected a few times. The rearrangement links TRBV2 to TRBJ1-5; TRBD1 is a possible D gene (5 bases). Trimming stripped 5 bases from V and 7 bases from J, with 18 bases between. CDR1 and CDR2 from the germline V gene are SNHLY and FYNNEI. This CDR3 is built from 15 residues. CDR3 sequence reads: CASSRDSYLTQPQHF. The CDR3 DNA sequence: TGTGCCAGCAGTAGGGACTCTTATCTAACCCAGCCCCAGCATTTT.

This clone was seen only once. The chain links TRBV7-2 to TRBJ1-6, with 8 bases aligning to TRBD1. V shed 4 bases, J shed 6 bases, and the junction held 8 bases outside the gene matches. The CDR3 spans 16 residues. Per germline, CDR1 SGHTA and CDR2 FQGNSA. The CDR3 is CASSYQGAYSNSPLHF. In nucleotides, the CDR3 is TGTGCCAGCAGCTATCAGGGGGCCTACAGTAATTCACCCCTCCACTTT.